A selection of T cell receptor beta chains follows, all from one sample in a study of Graves' ophthalmopathy and Graves' hyperthyroidism. TCRdb independently ran MiXCR on the multiplex PCR reads; one entry per CDR3 protein. The table shows almost 750,000 distinct CDR3 sequences, with roughly two fifths occurring only once. Sequenced material: peripheral blood. The origin of the receptors is an adult man with Graves' ophthalmopathy. Both conserved end residues are part of each CDR3. The order of the fields is V gene, J gene, CDR3 protein.

v_gene: TRBV2; j_gene: TRBJ2-1; CDR3aa: CASSVRLAGYNEQFF
v_gene: TRBV20-1; j_gene: TRBJ2-7; CDR3aa: CSAQLAGKYEQYF
v_gene: TRBV5-1; j_gene: TRBJ2-5; CDR3aa: CASSYSQETQYF
v_gene: TRBV6-6; j_gene: TRBJ1-2; CDR3aa: CASRADRYGYTF
v_gene: TRBV12-3/TRBV12-4; j_gene: TRBJ1-1; CDR3aa: CASRKRTGMEAFF
v_gene: TRBV9; j_gene: TRBJ1-3; CDR3aa: CASSPGNTIYF
v_gene: TRBV20-1; j_gene: TRBJ2-7; CDR3aa: CSARGIAYEQYF
v_gene: TRBV15; j_gene: TRBJ1-2; CDR3aa: CATSSFSGSGGYTF
v_gene: TRBV24-1; j_gene: TRBJ1-5; CDR3aa: CASSPRTPTGTGQPQHF
v_gene: TRBV19; j_gene: TRBJ1-3; CDR3aa: CASRRGTAAGSGNTIYF
v_gene: TRBV5-8; j_gene: TRBJ1-6; CDR3aa: CASSQGQGRHSPLHF
v_gene: TRBV24-1; j_gene: TRBJ1-5; CDR3aa: CASSLGRNQPQHF
v_gene: TRBV2; j_gene: TRBJ2-5; CDR3aa: CASSVEGQETQYF
v_gene: TRBV20-1; j_gene: TRBJ2-5; CDR3aa: CSARARTFQETQYF
v_gene: TRBV20-1; j_gene: TRBJ2-3; CDR3aa: CSAPSLGTDTQYF
v_gene: TRBV29-1; j_gene: TRBJ2-2; CDR3aa: CSGEGRTGELFF
v_gene: TRBV19; j_gene: TRBJ1-6; CDR3aa: CASSRAEIYNSPLHF
v_gene: TRBV19; j_gene: TRBJ2-5; CDR3aa: CASSMYQETQYF
v_gene: TRBV10-3; j_gene: TRBJ2-6; CDR3aa: CASSYQRQGDNVLTF
v_gene: TRBV7-2; j_gene: TRBJ2-5; CDR3aa: CASSLVPERQETQYF
v_gene: TRBV19; j_gene: TRBJ2-5; CDR3aa: CASYVGQGNQETQYF
v_gene: TRBV2; j_gene: TRBJ1-5; CDR3aa: CASPGLNQPQHF
v_gene: TRBV24-1; j_gene: TRBJ1-5; CDR3aa: CATSDPGTGILSNQPQHF
v_gene: TRBV7-2; j_gene: TRBJ1-6; CDR3aa: CASNYGNSPLHF
v_gene: TRBV20-1; j_gene: TRBJ2-7; CDR3aa: CSARGDSYEQYF
v_gene: TRBV25-1; j_gene: TRBJ2-7; CDR3aa: CAWGEGPYEQYF
v_gene: TRBV7-2; j_gene: TRBJ1-5; CDR3aa: CASSLGRGSLNQPQHF
v_gene: TRBV7-2; j_gene: TRBJ1-5; CDR3aa: CASSSRQGQPQHF
v_gene: TRBV25-1; j_gene: TRBJ1-2; CDR3aa: CASSAQGGYGYTF
v_gene: TRBV6-5; j_gene: TRBJ1-2; CDR3aa: CASHAGGGYTF
v_gene: TRBV29-1; j_gene: TRBJ2-7; CDR3aa: CSVDGTGAVDTQYF
v_gene: TRBV7-9; j_gene: TRBJ2-7; CDR3aa: CASSLEHLEQYF